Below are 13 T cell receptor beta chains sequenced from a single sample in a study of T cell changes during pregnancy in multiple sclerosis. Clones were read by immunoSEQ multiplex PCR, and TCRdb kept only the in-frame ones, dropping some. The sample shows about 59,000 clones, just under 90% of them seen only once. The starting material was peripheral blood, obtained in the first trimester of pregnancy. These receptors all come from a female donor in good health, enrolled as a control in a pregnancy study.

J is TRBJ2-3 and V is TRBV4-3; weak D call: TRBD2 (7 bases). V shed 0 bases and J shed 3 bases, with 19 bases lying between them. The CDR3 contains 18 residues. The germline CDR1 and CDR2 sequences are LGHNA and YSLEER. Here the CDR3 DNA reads TGCGCCAGCAGCCAAGACTATAACCGGGGGGCCTTTACAGATACGCAGTATTTT. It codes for CASSQDYNRGAFTDTQYF.

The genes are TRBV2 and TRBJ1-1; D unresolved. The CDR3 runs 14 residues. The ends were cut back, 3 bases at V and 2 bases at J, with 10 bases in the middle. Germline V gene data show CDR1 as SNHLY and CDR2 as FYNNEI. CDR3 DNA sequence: TGTGCCAGCAGTGACTTGGGCTTTAACACTGAAGCTTTCTTT. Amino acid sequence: CASSDLGFNTEAFF.

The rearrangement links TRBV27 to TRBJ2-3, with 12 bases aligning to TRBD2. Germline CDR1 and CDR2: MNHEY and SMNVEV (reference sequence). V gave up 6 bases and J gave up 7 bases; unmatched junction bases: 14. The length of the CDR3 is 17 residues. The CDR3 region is CASSPLPSGGAPYTQYF. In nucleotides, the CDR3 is TGTGCCAGCAGCCCCCTGCCTAGCGGGGGGGCCCCGTATACGCAGTATTTT.

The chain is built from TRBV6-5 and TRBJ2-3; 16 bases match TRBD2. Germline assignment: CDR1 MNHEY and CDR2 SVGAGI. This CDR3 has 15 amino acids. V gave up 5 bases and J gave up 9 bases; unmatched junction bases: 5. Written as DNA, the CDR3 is TGTGCCAGCAGTGGGACTAGCGGGGGGGCTTGGACGCAGTATTTT. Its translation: CASSGTSGGAWTQYF.

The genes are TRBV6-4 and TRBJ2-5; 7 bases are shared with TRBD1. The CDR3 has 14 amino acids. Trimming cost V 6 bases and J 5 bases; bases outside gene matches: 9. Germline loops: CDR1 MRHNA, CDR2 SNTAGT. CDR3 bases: TGTGCCAGCAGGTACCGAGGGGGCGGGGAGACCCAGTACTTC. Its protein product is CASRYRGGGETQYF.

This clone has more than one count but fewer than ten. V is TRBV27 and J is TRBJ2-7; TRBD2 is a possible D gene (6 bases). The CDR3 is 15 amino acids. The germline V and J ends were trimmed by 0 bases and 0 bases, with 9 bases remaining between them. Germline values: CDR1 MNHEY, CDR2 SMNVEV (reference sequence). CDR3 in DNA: TGTGCCAGCAGTTTATCGGGAGGTTCCTCCTACGAGCAGTACTTC. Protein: CASSLSGGSSYEQYF.

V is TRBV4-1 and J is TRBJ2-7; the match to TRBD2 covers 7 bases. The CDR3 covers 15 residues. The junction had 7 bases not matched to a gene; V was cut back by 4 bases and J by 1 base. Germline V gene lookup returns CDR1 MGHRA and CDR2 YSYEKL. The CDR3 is CASSRGGTASYEQYF. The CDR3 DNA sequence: TGCGCCAGCAGCCGGGGGGGGACTGCTTCCTACGAGCAGTACTTC.

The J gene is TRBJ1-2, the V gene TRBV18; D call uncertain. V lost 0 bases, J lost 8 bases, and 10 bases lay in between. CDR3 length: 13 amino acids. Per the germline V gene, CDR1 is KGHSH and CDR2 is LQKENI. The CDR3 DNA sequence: TGTGCCAGCTCACCACCGTTGAGCGACGGCTACACCTTC. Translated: CASSPPLSDGYTF.

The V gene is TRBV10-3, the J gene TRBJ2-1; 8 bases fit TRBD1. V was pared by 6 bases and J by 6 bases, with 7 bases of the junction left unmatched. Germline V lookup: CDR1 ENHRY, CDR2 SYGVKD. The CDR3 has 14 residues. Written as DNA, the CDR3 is TGTGCCATCAGCCCGGGACAGGCATTCAATGAGCAGTTCTTC. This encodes CAISPGQAFNEQFF.

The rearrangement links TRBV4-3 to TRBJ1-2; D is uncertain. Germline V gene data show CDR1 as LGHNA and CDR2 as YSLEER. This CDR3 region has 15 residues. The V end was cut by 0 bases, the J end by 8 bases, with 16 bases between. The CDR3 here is CASSQDSVVARGYTF. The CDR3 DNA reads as TGCGCCAGCAGCCAAGACTCGGTCGTAGCTCGCGGCTACACCTTC.

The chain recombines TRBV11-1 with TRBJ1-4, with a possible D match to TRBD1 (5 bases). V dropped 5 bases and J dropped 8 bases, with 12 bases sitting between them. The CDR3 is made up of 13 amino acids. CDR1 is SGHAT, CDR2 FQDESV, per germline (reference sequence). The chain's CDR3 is CASSPGYAEKLFF. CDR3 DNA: TGTGCCAGCAGCCCAGGGTATGCCGAAAAACTGTTTTTT.

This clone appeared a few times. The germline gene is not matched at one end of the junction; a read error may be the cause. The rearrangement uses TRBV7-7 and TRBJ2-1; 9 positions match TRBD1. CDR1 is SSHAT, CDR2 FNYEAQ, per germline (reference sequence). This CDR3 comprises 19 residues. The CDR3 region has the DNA TGTGCTAGCAGCTCCAAACTAATTCTACCGGGACAGGGATACAATGAGCAGTTCTTC. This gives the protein CASSSKLILPGQGYNEQFF.

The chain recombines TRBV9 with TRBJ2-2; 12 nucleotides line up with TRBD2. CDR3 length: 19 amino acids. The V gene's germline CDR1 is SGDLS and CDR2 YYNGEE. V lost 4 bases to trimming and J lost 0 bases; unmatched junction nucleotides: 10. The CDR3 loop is CASSRGLAGRLSNTGELFF. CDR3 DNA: TGTGCCAGCAGCAGAGGACTAGCGGGGCGTCTTTCGAACACCGGGGAGCTGTTTTTT.